A selection of T cell receptor beta chains follows, all from one sample in a study of cytomegalovirus exposure and HLA in healthy donors. Measured with immunoSEQ multiplex PCR; TCRdb has only the in-frame clones, and not every one. The profile shows some 28,000 clones, about 62% of them singletons. Sequenced sample: PBMCs. The source is a male donor in good health and CMV-seropositive. CDR3s include the opening cysteine and the closing phenylalanine or tryptophan. The D gene is left open where the match is weak. Size values are once, few and many counts, or a class for expanded clones, and some rows have none.

TGTGCCAGCACCCGAGAAGCTGAGGGCAACGAGCAGTACTTC	CASTREAEGNEQYF	-	-	TRBJ2-7	TRBV2
TGTGCCAGCAGCTCAGGGGACAGGGTTGACAAACTGTTTTTT	CASSSGDRVDKLFF	TRBD1	-	TRBJ1-4	TRBV11-2
TGTGCCAGCAGCTTTGGGACAGTCGTTGAAGCTTTCTTT	CASSFGTVVEAFF	TRBD1	few	TRBJ1-1	TRBV5-4
TGTGCCAGCAGTTTAGACAGGAACACTGAAGCTTTCTTT	CASSLDRNTEAFF	-	-	TRBJ1-1	TRBV6-5
TGCGCCAGCAGTATCGGACAGGGAATCAGGTCACCCCTCCACTTT	CASSIGQGIRSPLHF	TRBD1	-	TRBJ1-6	TRBV10-2
TGTGCCAGCACTGAGGGGGCCTATGGCTACACCTTC	CASTEGAYGYTF	TRBD1	-	TRBJ1-2	TRBV5-4
TGCGCCAGCAGCCAAGCGGGAGGAGACTATGGCTACACCTTC	CASSQAGGDYGYTF	-	-	TRBJ1-2	TRBV4-1
TGTGCCAGCAGCCCTGGGACTAGCGGGCTGAATGAGCAGTTCTTC	CASSPGTSGLNEQFF	TRBD2	-	TRBJ2-1	TRBV5-6
TGCGCCAGCAGCCCTCCGAGAAGCGGCAATGAGCAGTTCTTC	CASSPPRSGNEQFF	-	-	TRBJ2-1	TRBV5-1
TGTGCTAGTGCCCTTTCAGGGTCCGGGGAGCTGTTTTTT	CASALSGSGELFF	-	few	TRBJ2-2	TRBV12-5
TGTGCCAGCAGCGAAGGACTAGGATTGTCCGAGCAGTTCTTC	CASSEGLGLSEQFF	TRBD2	-	TRBJ2-1	TRBV5-4
TGCGCCAGCAGCTTGCGGACTTCAGCTGGAAACACCATATATTTT	CASSLRTSAGNTIYF	-	-	TRBJ1-3	TRBV5-1
TGTGCCAGCAGCCTCCCCCTAGCGGGGCAAGAGACCCAGTACTTC	CASSLPLAGQETQYF	TRBD2	-	TRBJ2-5	TRBV28
TGCGCCAGCAGCCAAGATCCGGTGGGCCCAGAGACCCAGTACTTC	CASSQDPVGPETQYF	-	-	TRBJ2-5	TRBV4-1
TGTGCCAGCAATACGGGAGCGGGGGCCGCCTACGAGCAGTACTTC	CASNTGAGAAYEQYF	TRBD2	once	TRBJ2-7	TRBV6-1
TGTGCCTGGAGTCCAGGGGGTACAGATACGCAGTATTTT	CAWSPGGTDTQYF	TRBD1	-	TRBJ2-3	TRBV30
TGTGCCAGCAGCTTGGGAGGGGACAGTCTCTACGAGCAGTACTTC	CASSLGGDSLYEQYF	TRBD1	once	TRBJ2-7	TRBV5-6
TGTGCCTGGAGTGTACTCTATGGAGTGTCTGGGGCCAACGTCCTGACTTTC	CAWSVLYGVSGANVLTF	-	-	TRBJ2-6	TRBV30
TGTGCCAGCAGCCCAGGGGGGTCTGGAAACACCATATATTTT	CASSPGGSGNTIYF	TRBD1	medium-sized	TRBJ1-3	TRBV2
TGTGCCAGCAGTTCTCCGGGACAGGGATCTAACTATGGCTACACCTTC	CASSSPGQGSNYGYTF	TRBD1	few	TRBJ1-2	TRBV27
TGTGCCAGTAGTACCGCAACAGGGAGCGATTTCCAGTACTTC	CASSTATGSDFQYF	-	once	TRBJ2-5	TRBV19
TGTGCCAGCAGTGACCGAGGGACTTACACCGGGGAGCTGTTTTTT	CASSDRGTYTGELFF	-	few	TRBJ2-2	TRBV6-1
TGTGCCAGCAGTTTAGTGGGGGCGTTATTAAATCAGCCCCAGCATTTT	CASSLVGALLNQPQHF	-	-	TRBJ1-5	TRBV27
TGTGCCAGCAGCTCGGGACAGCCAGCAGCTGGAAACACCATATATTTT	CASSSGQPAAGNTIYF	TRBD1	-	TRBJ1-3	TRBV7-9
TGTGCCAGCAGCTTGTACAGGGCATCGCCCCTAGCCAAAAACATTCAGTACTTC	CASSLYRASPLAKNIQYF	-	-	TRBJ2-4	TRBV5-6
TGTGCCACCAGCAGGGCGGGGTCCGTGGGGGAGCAGTACTTC	CATSRAGSVGEQYF	-	-	TRBJ2-7	TRBV15
TGTGCCAGCAGAAAAACAGGCTTGGATGGCTACACCTTC	CASRKTGLDGYTF	-	few	TRBJ1-2	TRBV6-1
TGTGCCAGCAAAGCGGGCCCATACGAGCAGTACTTC	CASKAGPYEQYF	-	-	TRBJ2-7	TRBV2
TGTGCCAGCAGCAAGGACAGGGCTAACTATGGCTACACCTTC	CASSKDRANYGYTF	TRBD1	-	TRBJ1-2	TRBV5-4
TGTGCTAGTGGTTTTTACAGGGTGTCCTACGAGCAGTACTTC	CASGFYRVSYEQYF	-	medium-sized	TRBJ2-7	TRBV12-5
TGTGCCAGCAGCTTAGGCACAGGAAATGGCTACACCTTC	CASSLGTGNGYTF	-	-	TRBJ1-2	TRBV7-2
TGTGCCACCAAGAGCGATTTTAACTATGGCTACACCTTC	CATKSDFNYGYTF	-	-	TRBJ1-2	TRBV5-6
TGTGCCAGCTCACCCCGGACAGACCTCTCCTACGAGCAGTACTTC	CASSPRTDLSYEQYF	-	once	TRBJ2-7	TRBV18
TGTGCCATCAGTGACCGGGACAGGTCTGTGCATGAGCAGTTCTTC	CAISDRDRSVHEQFF	TRBD1	-	TRBJ2-1	TRBV10-3
TGCGCCAGCAGCCCGAGGACAGGGGATGCTATATCTGGAAACACCATATATTTT	CASSPRTGDAISGNTIYF	TRBD1	-	TRBJ1-3	TRBV5-1
TGTGCCAGCGAACTGTCCAGGGGGTATGGCACTGAAGCTTTCTTT	CASELSRGYGTEAFF	TRBD1	-	TRBJ1-1	TRBV7-9
TGTGCCAGCAGTTTCCAGGGGGTAATAGGTGGAAACACCATATATTTT	CASSFQGVIGGNTIYF	TRBD1	-	TRBJ1-3	TRBV28
TGTGCCAGCAGTCTCCAGGTTCGGACTGAAGCTTTCTTT	CASSLQVRTEAFF	-	-	TRBJ1-1	TRBV27
TGTGCCAGCAGTGAACTGAAGGGACAGGGCGTTAACGAGCAGTACTTC	CASSELKGQGVNEQYF	TRBD1	-	TRBJ2-7	TRBV28
TGTGCCAGCAGCTCCTCAACAGGACCCTACGAGCAGTACTTC	CASSSSTGPYEQYF	-	-	TRBJ2-7	TRBV6-5
TGTGCCAGCAGTCTCGCGGGGCTGAGCTATGGCTACACCTTC	CASSLAGLSYGYTF	-	few	TRBJ1-2	TRBV6-1
TGCGCCAGCAGCCCCGACTTGGGTGGAGGGAACGAGCAGTACTTC	CASSPDLGGGNEQYF	-	-	TRBJ2-7	TRBV5-1
TGTGCCAGTAGTAGGAGCGGGGGGGACATTCAGTACTTC	CASSRSGGDIQYF	TRBD2	-	TRBJ2-4	TRBV19
TGTGCCAGCAGTTCTGACAGGGTTGATGGCTACACCTTC	CASSSDRVDGYTF	TRBD1	-	TRBJ1-2	TRBV7-9
TGTGCCAGCAGCCTAGCCATCGAGCAGTACTTC	CASSLAIEQYF	-	-	TRBJ2-7	TRBV28